This T cell receptor (beta chain) was sequenced during a study of response to subunit inactivated influenza vaccine. Study outcomes and limitations: Few new T cells, the authors suggested, are recruited by each seasonal influenza vaccination.

TCRdb reprocessed the RT-PCR reads with MiXCR, giving one entry per CDR3 protein. This table has 400,000 to 550,000 distinct CDR3 sequences, roughly 23% appearing once. This clonotype was counted between two and nine times. Its target is not known. A read error may account for a junction end that differs from germline. Germline-derived CDR1 and CDR2 are SNHLY and FYNNEI. The CDR3 totals 15 residues. The TCR originated in a man aged 45-60 years who received an inactivated influenza vaccine. The source was CD4+ T cells sorted from PBMCs, collected 4 to 6 days after vaccination. The chain has TRBV2 and TRBJ1-5; weak D call: TRBD1 (5 bases). The CDR3 here is CASNLVRGSIQPQHF. The CDR3 DNA sequence: TGTGCCAGCAATTTGGTACGGGGCAGCATTCAGCCCCAGCATTTT.